Presented here are 28 T cell receptor beta chains from one specimen sequenced in a study of CD8+ T cells in alopecia areata. The authors extracted RNA and reverse transcribed it into cDNA as the sequencing template. This table comes from immunoSEQ multiplex PCR, and its TCRdb copy is limited to in-frame clones, with some not included. The sample holds 200,000 or so clones, 58% seen once. The sample's treatment: oral pan-JAK inhibitor, 5-10 mg twice daily. This specimen consisted of CD4+ T cells sorted from blood, obtained at week 24, from a patient treated with tofacitinib. The receptors originated from a human donor with alopecia areata.

This sequence joins TRBV5-1 and TRBJ1-2; TRBD1 agrees at 7 bases. J lost 3 bases, V lost 4 bases, and 3 bases had no gene match. The CDR3 sequence is 13 residues long. Germline V CDR1 and CDR2: SGHRS, YFSETQ. The CDR3 is CASSPDRDYGYTF. The CDR3 DNA reads TGCGCCAGCAGCCCCGACAGGGACTATGGCTACACCTTC.

The chain uses TRBV30 and TRBJ1-1; no reliable D call. CDR3 length: 12 residues. V was trimmed by 3 bases and J by 1 base, leaving 6 bases between them. The germline V gene encodes CDR1 GTSNPN and CDR2 SVGIG (reference sequence). The CDR3 sequence is CAWSAENTEAFF. DNA for the CDR3: TGTGCCTGGAGCGCGGAGAACACTGAAGCTTTCTTT.

J is TRBJ1-2 and V is TRBV7-2; tentative D call: TRBD1 (6 bases). Between the trimmed V and J ends, which lost 5 bases and 4 bases, there was a span of 8 bases. The CDR3 consists of 12 residues. Germline CDR1 is SGHTA and CDR2 is FQGNSA. CDR3 DNA: TGTGCCAGCAGCCCCAGGGGCTATGGCTACACCTTC. Its protein is CASSPRGYGYTF.

The rearrangement joins TRBV6-1 to TRBJ2-3; no firm D call. Germline V gives CDR1 MNHNS, CDR2 SASEGT. Trimming left V 4 bases short and J 4 bases short, with 12 bases between. The length of the CDR3 is 14 residues. CDR3: CASSVERPPDTQYF. DNA of the CDR3: TGTGCCAGCAGTGTGGAAAGGCCCCCAGATACGCAGTATTTT.

The chain carries TRBV5-1 and TRBJ1-1; possibly TRBD1 for D (5 bases). CDR3 length: 14 amino acids. Germline V gives CDR1 SGHRS, CDR2 YFSETQ. Trimming removed 0 bases at V and 2 bases at J, with 8 bases between. The CDR3 here is CASSLGQINTEAFF. DNA for the CDR3: TGCGCCAGCAGCTTGGGACAGATAAACACTGAAGCTTTCTTT. Using reference TRBV5-1 and TRBJ1-1 for the parts outside the CDR3, the full variable domain is KAGVTQTPRYLIKTRGQQVTLSCSPISGHRSVSWYQQTPGQGLQFLFEYFSETQRNKGNFPGRFSGRQFSNSRSEMNVSTLELGDSALYLCASSLGQINTEAFFGQGTRLTVV.

This chain uses TRBV2 with TRBJ2-7; TRBD2 aligns across 8 bases. The CDR3 contains 18 residues. Trimming cost V 5 bases and J 3 bases; bases outside gene matches: 18. In germline, CDR1 is SNHLY, CDR2 FYNNEI. This CDR3 reads CASSLRAYGAGGFYEQYF. DNA for the CDR3: TGTGCCAGCAGTCTCCGCGCTTACGGGGCGGGAGGTTTCTACGAGCAGTACTTC.

V gene TRBV7-9 combines with J gene TRBJ2-1; perhaps TRBD1 as D (5 bases). The germline V gene encodes CDR1 SEHNR and CDR2 FQNEAQ (reference sequence). The CDR3 loop spans 16 amino acids. V lost 4 bases and J lost 4, with 17 bases in between. CDR3 sequence reads: CASSSHRADTYNEQFF. In DNA form, the CDR3 reads TGTGCCAGCAGCTCCCACCGCGCGGACACTTACAATGAGCAGTTCTTC.

For this clone: The limits of the CDR3 on the DNA are not certain, so only TCRdb's listed CDR3 is given. This chain joins TRBV21-1 and TRBJ2-7; the DNA was not used to check the table's D call, TRBD1. TRBV21-1 corresponds to a pseudogene. The CDR3 is 22 amino acids long, termini counted. The CDR3 region is CASSKVVGRGSTQATTSYEQYF.

Details on this clone: Within the sample, other DNA sequences also encode this same CDR3. This sequence joins TRBV5-1 and TRBJ2-5; D is possibly TRBD1 (6 bases). The CDR3 is made up of 13 amino acids. In germline, CDR1 is SGHRS, CDR2 YFSETQ. The V end lost 3 bases, the J end lost 0 bases, and 6 bases lay between the germline ends. The DNA for the CDR3 is TGCGCCAGCAGCTCAGGGGACCAAGAGACCCAGTACTTC. This encodes CASSSGDQETQYF.

This clone appeared a few times. This chain joins TRBV2 and TRBJ2-2; the D gene is possibly TRBD1 (6 bases). Trimming cost V 5 bases and J 8 bases, with 15 bases left between them. The CDR3 loop spans 14 amino acids. Germline CDR1 reads SNHLY; CDR2 reads FYNNEI. The CDR3 spells CASSIGTSGGELFF. In DNA form, the CDR3 reads TGTGCCAGCAGTATTGGGACATCGGGTGGGGAGCTGTTTTTT.

V gene TRBV5-1 combines with J gene TRBJ1-1; possibly TRBD1 for D (6 bases). This CDR3 has 14 amino acids. V lost 3 bases and J 7 bases, leaving 16 bases between the germline ends. From germline, CDR1 is SGHRS and CDR2 YFSETQ. Written as DNA, the CDR3 is TGCGCCAGCAGCTCACTCACAGGGTCAGATGAAGCTTTCTTT. Translation gives CASSSLTGSDEAFF.

This CDR3 reads CASSLDWGADTQYF. For the CDR3, the DNA is TGCGCCAGCAGCTTGGACTGGGGCGCAGATACGCAGTATTTT. The chain employs TRBV5-1 and TRBJ2-3; tentative D call: TRBD1 (5 bases). CDR1 is SGHRS and CDR2 is YFSETQ in the germline V gene. The CDR3 sequence is 14 residues long. Deletions cut 0 bases from V and 4 bases from J, with 9 bases between.

The chain links TRBV28 to TRBJ2-4; the D is unclear. Germline V lookup: CDR1 MDHEN, CDR2 SYDVKM. The CDR3 has 16 amino acids. V was trimmed by 6 bases and J by 0 bases, leaving 15 bases between them. The CDR3 is CASSYRTWLAKNIQYF. The CDR3, as DNA: TGTGCCAGCAGCTATCGCACTTGGCTAGCCAAAAACATTCAGTACTTC. The complete variable domain, with remaining parts taken from reference TRBV28 and TRBJ2-4, reads DVKVTQSSRYLVKRTGEKVFLECVQDMDHENMFWYRQDPGLGLRLIYFSYDVKMKEKGDIPEGYSVSREKKERFSLILESASTNQTSMYLCASSYRTWLAKNIQYFGAGTRLSVL.

The chain is built from TRBV7-9 and TRBJ2-7; D gene unclear. This CDR3 spans 12 amino acids. The V end was cut by 1 base, the J end by 5 bases, with 6 bases between. CDR1 is SEHNR and CDR2 is FQNEAQ in the germline V gene (reference sequence). The CDR3 here is CASSLDPDEQYF. The CDR3 DNA sequence: TGTGCCAGCAGCTTAGATCCGGACGAGCAGTACTTC.

The V call is TRBV29-1, the J call TRBJ1-1; D gene ambiguous. Germline V gene lookup returns CDR1 SQVTM and CDR2 ANQGSEA. This CDR3 has 12 residues. Trimming took 4 bases from V and 3 from J, leaving 9 bases between them. In DNA form, the CDR3 reads TGCAGCGTTGGCAGAATGGACACTGAAGCTTTCTTT. Protein sequence: CSVGRMDTEAFF.

The V call is TRBV5-1, the J call TRBJ2-5, with D tentatively TRBD2 (6 bases). The length of the CDR3 is 13 residues. Germline V gives CDR1 SGHRS, CDR2 YFSETQ. V gave up 6 bases and J gave up 5 bases, with 14 bases separating them. The CDR3 DNA reads TGCGCCAGCACCCTGGAGGGTGGTGAGACCCAGTACTTC. Its protein product is CASTLEGGETQYF.

This CDR3 is CASSEYYGETQYF. The CDR3 DNA follows: TGTGCCAGCAGTGAATATTACGGAGAGACCCAGTACTTC. The gene calls are TRBV25-1 and TRBJ2-5; unclear D gene. Trimming removed 0 bases from V and 4 bases from J, with 6 bases in between. The CDR3 is 13 amino acids. CDR1 is MGHDK and CDR2 is SYGVNS in the germline V gene.

As DNA, the CDR3 is TGTGCCAGCAGCCCGGGGGGAGCGGGGACTCTCGAGCAGTACTTC. Its translation is CASSPGGAGTLEQYF. The chain carries TRBV5-4 and TRBJ2-7, with 7 bases matching TRBD2. V lost 4 bases and J lost 6; bases outside the gene matches: 13. The CDR3 totals 15 residues. The germline V gene encodes CDR1 SGHNT and CDR2 YYREEE (reference sequence).

The chain combines TRBV29-1 with TRBJ2-5, with 11 bases matching TRBD1. The J segment lost 4 bases and the V segment lost 6 bases, leaving 7 bases of the junction unmatched. The CDR3 totals 14 residues. Germline CDR1 SQVTM, CDR2 ANQGSEA. The CDR3 protein is CSVGRGTGGETQYF. The CDR3 DNA follows: TGCAGCGTCGGCCGGGGGACAGGGGGAGAGACCCAGTACTTC.

V usage is TRBV19 and J usage is TRBJ2-5; D gene uncertain. The CDR3 totals 13 residues. The germline CDR1 and CDR2 sequences are LNHDA and SQIVND (reference sequence). V lost 3 bases and J 5 bases, leaving 10 bases between the germline ends. CDR3 DNA: TGTGCCAGTAGTATCGGAGCTTGGGAGACCCAGTACTTC. This codes for CASSIGAWETQYF. The whole variable domain, remainder taken from reference TRBV19 and TRBJ2-5, is DGGITQSPKYLFRKEGQNVTLSCEQNLNHDAMYWYRQDPGQGLRLIYYSQIVNDFQKGDIAEGYSVSREKKESFPLTVTSAQKNPTAFYLCASSIGAWETQYFGPGTRLLVL.

This chain joins TRBV9 and TRBJ2-6; D is unresolved. This CDR3 spans 16 amino acids. Germline V lookup: CDR1 SGDLS, CDR2 YYNGEE. V was trimmed by 0 bases and J by 0 bases, leaving 7 bases between them. In DNA form, the CDR3 reads TGTGCCAGCAGCGTAGATTCGGGCTCTGGGGCCAACGTCCTGACTTTC. This codes for CASSVDSGSGANVLTF.

To note about this clone: The same CDR3 is also encoded by other DNA sequences in this sample. V and J are TRBV30 and TRBJ1-2, with 7 bases identical to TRBD1. CDR1 and CDR2 from the germline V gene are GTSNPN and SVGIG (reference sequence). After removal of 0 bases from V and 6 bases from J, the junction contained 4 bases not matched to a gene. The CDR3 extends over 13 amino acids. The CDR3 region has the DNA TGTGCCTGGAGTGTAAAAGGGGGCGATGGCTACACCTTC. This sequence encodes CAWSVKGGDGYTF.

This clone was detected only once. This chain joins TRBV5-1 and TRBJ2-7; no firm D call. The germline V gene has CDR1 SGHRS and CDR2 YFSETQ. The CDR3 contains 15 residues. Trimming took 0 bases from V and 1 from J, leaving 11 bases between them. The DNA for the CDR3 is TGCGCCAGCAGCTTGGTGGCAGATACGTCCTACGAGCAGTACTTC. It codes for CASSLVADTSYEQYF.

On this clone: Mismatch with germline at one junction end may stem from a read error. V gene TRBV12-5 combines with J gene TRBJ2-3, with 7 positions matching TRBD1. Germline CDR1 and CDR2: LGHNT and FRNRAP. The CDR3 has 14 residues. Written as DNA, the CDR3 is TGTGCTAGTGGTTTGGACAGGGGCACCGATACGCAGTATTTT. It translates to CASGLDRGTDTQYF.

The J gene is TRBJ1-6, the V gene TRBV9, with D perhaps TRBD1 (5 bases). The CDR3 consists of 13 residues. V shed 3 bases and J shed 5 bases, with 6 bases lying between them. The germline V gene has CDR1 SGDLS and CDR2 YYNGEE. The CDR3 nucleotides are TGTGCCAGCAGCGGGACAAATAATTCACCCCTCCACTTT. Encoded protein: CASSGTNNSPLHF.

The rearrangement uses TRBV29-1 and TRBJ2-3; D is unresolved. Germline loops: CDR1 SQVTM, CDR2 ANQGSEA. Trimming pared 2 bases from V and 7 bases from J, leaving 10 bases between. The CDR3 extends over 12 amino acids. DNA of the CDR3: TGCAGCGTTGAAAGTCCTCCGTATACGCAGTATTTT. Its translation is CSVESPPYTQYF.

This clone was seen once. The V call is TRBV2, the J call TRBJ1-6; tentative D call: TRBD1 (5 bases). Trimming removed 7 bases from V and 7 bases from J, with 5 bases in between. Germline V gives CDR1 SNHLY, CDR2 FYNNEI. The CDR3 consists of 11 residues. This CDR3 reads CASTGNSPLHF. The DNA of the CDR3 is TGTGCCAGCACAGGGAATTCACCCCTCCACTTT.

The chain recombines TRBV7-9 with TRBJ1-5; TRBD1 is a possible D gene (6 bases). Deletions cut 3 bases from V and 0 bases from J, with 9 bases between. There are 15 residues in the CDR3. Per germline, CDR1 SEHNR and CDR2 FQNEAQ (reference sequence). CDR3: CASSFGGGSNQPQHF. CDR3 sequence (DNA): TGTGCCAGCAGCTTCGGAGGGGGTAGCAATCAGCCCCAGCATTTT.